This T cell receptor beta chain was captured by sequencing in a study (dated by TCRdb to about 2016). Comment on this clonotype: Its antigen remains unidentified. It has no much larger one-base neighbor in the sample; base qualities were not kept.

CDR1 and CDR2 are drawn from the germline V gene: SGHVS, FQNEAQ. The V end loses 0 bases and the J end loses 9 bases, and a stretch of 21 bases separates them. The CDR3 goes from the cysteine to the phenylalanine over 17 residues. CDR3 DNA only is kept here, 51 bases in frame from base 1. Libraries were prepared through RT-PCR. The data were produced on an Illumina MiSeq. TCRdb itself trimmed the public reads at Q25 with fastp, ran MiXCR and retained productive beta chains. When rows share a CDR3 protein, they turn into one entry using the most common DNA and genes. The sample has more than 600,000 distinct CDR3 sequences on record, approximately 15% of them singletons. 3.6% of the sample goes to the ten largest clones.

This sequence was found in a female donor in good health, serving as a healthy control. The chain joins TRBV7-8 to TRBJ1-3, with a weak D call of TRBD1 (5 bases match). Sequenced material: memory CD4+ T cells from blood. The CDR3 region reads CASSLAGAGLSGSTIYF. The nucleotide sequence is TGTGCCAGCAGCTTAGCCGGTGCAGGGCTATCCGGTAGCACCATATATTTT.